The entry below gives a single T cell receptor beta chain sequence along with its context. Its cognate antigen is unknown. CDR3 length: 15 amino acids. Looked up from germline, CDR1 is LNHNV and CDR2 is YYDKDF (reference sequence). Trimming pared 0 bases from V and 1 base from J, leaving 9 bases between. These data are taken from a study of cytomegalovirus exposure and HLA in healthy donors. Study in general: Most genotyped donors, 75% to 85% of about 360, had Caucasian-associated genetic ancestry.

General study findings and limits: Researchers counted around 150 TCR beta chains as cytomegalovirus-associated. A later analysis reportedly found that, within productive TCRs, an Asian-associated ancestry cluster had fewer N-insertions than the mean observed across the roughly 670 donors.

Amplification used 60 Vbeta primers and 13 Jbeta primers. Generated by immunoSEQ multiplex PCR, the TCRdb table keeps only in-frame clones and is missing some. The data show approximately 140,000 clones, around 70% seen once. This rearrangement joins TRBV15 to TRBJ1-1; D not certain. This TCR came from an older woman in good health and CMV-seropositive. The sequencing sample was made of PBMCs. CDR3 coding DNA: TGTGCCACCAGCAGAGAATCTTCAGGGAACACTGAAGCTTTCTTT. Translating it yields CATSRESSGNTEAFF.